These 26 T cell receptor beta chains were all obtained from the same sample, sequenced in a study of blood T cell repertoires in COVID-19. Libraries were prepared by immunoSEQ multiplex PCR; TCRdb keeps only in-frame clonotypes and omits some of them. The table shows 250,000 or so clones, with approximately 80% occurring only once. The specimen sequenced was peripheral blood. The receptors originated from a woman aged 60 to 75 with active or convalescent COVID-19.

The V gene is TRBV29-1, the J gene TRBJ1-2; D perhaps matches TRBD1 (5 bases). The CDR3 has 13 residues. Germline loops: CDR1 SQVTM, CDR2 ANQGSEA. The V and J ends lost 6 bases and 2 bases respectively, with 13 bases between them. CDR3 sequence reads: CSVSTELNYGYTF. The CDR3 DNA is TGCAGCGTGTCGACAGAATTGAACTATGGCTACACCTTC.

This chain uses TRBV5-1 with TRBJ2-5; perhaps TRBD2 as D (6 bases). Germline assignment: CDR1 SGHRS and CDR2 YFSETQ. CDR3 length: 13 amino acids. V was clipped by 4 bases and J by 5 bases, with 12 bases between them. CDR3: CASSRLVRETQYF. DNA for the CDR3: TGCGCCAGCAGCAGACTAGTTCGGGAGACCCAGTACTTC.

The chain joins TRBV5-8 to TRBJ2-3; 10 bases are shared with TRBD2. The junction had 9 bases not matched to a gene; V was cut back by 4 bases and J by 4 bases. CDR3 length: 16 residues. Germline CDR1 SGHTS, CDR2 YDEGEE. The chain's CDR3 is CASSPDSGGIADTQYF. The DNA for the CDR3 is TGTGCCAGCAGCCCAGATAGCGGGGGGATAGCAGATACGCAGTATTTT.

The CDR3 DNA follows: TGCGCCAGCAGAACCCTTTCGGGGGTCACCGGGGAGCTGTTTTTT. Encoded protein: CASRTLSGVTGELFF. This chain joins TRBV5-1 and TRBJ2-2, with D possibly being TRBD2 (6 bases). This CDR3 has 15 residues. Trimming stripped 5 bases from V and 4 bases from J, with 15 bases between. Per the germline V gene, CDR1 is SGHRS and CDR2 is YFSETQ.

This chain uses TRBV5-4 with TRBJ2-1; 9 bases are a match to TRBD2. Germline lookup yields CDR1 SGHNT and CDR2 YYREEE (reference sequence). The CDR3 extends over 17 amino acids. V gave up 4 bases and J gave up 3 bases; unmatched junction bases: 11. CDR3 protein: CASSTPFSGRLYNEQFF. The CDR3 DNA is TGTGCCAGCAGCACACCCTTCAGCGGGAGGCTCTACAATGAGCAGTTCTTC.

The chain combines TRBV27 with TRBJ2-3; D gene ambiguous. Trimming left V 4 bases short and J 1 base short, with 9 bases between. Germline-derived CDR1 and CDR2 are MNHEY and SMNVEV (reference sequence). CDR3 length: 14 residues. This CDR3 reads CASSSVFRTDTQYF. The CDR3 DNA reads as TGTGCCAGCAGTTCGGTGTTCCGCACAGATACGCAGTATTTT.

V and J are TRBV6-2 or TRBV6-3 and TRBJ2-2; TRBD2 aligns across 13 bases. The germline CDR1 and CDR2 sequences are MNHEY and SVGEGT. J gave up 6 bases and V 2 bases, and 6 bases lay outside the gene matches. CDR3 length: 17 amino acids. CDR3 bases: TGTGCCAGCAGTTACCCTGGACTAGCGGGGGCCCCCGGGGAGCTGTTTTTT. Its protein is CASSYPGLAGAPGELFF.

The gene calls are TRBV7-9 and TRBJ2-7; D is perhaps TRBD1 (6 bases). The CDR3 totals 15 residues. The germline V gene has CDR1 SEHNR and CDR2 FQNEAQ (reference sequence). Trimming took off 8 bases at V and 0 bases at J, with 17 bases between the two ends. The CDR3 coding sequence is TGTGCCAGCCTTGGCCGGGACACTTTCTCCTACGAGCAGTACTTC. Translating it yields CASLGRDTFSYEQYF.

This chain uses TRBV19 with TRBJ1-5; 9 nucleotides agree with TRBD1. V lost 8 bases, J lost 7 bases, and 12 bases stayed unmatched. Per the germline V gene, CDR1 is LNHDA and CDR2 is SQIVND (reference sequence). The CDR3 totals 15 residues. The CDR3 DNA is TGTGCCAGTTTACCCACAGGGGGCCGGTACCAGCCCCAGCATTTT. It translates to CASLPTGGRYQPQHF.

CDR3: CASSLGGGRATNEKLFF. CDR3 nucleotides: TGTGCCAGCAGTTTAGGGGGAGGGCGAGCAACTAATGAAAAACTGTTTTTT. This chain uses TRBV28 with TRBJ1-4, with D perhaps TRBD1 (5 bases). The germline gives CDR1 MDHEN, CDR2 SYDVKM. The length of the CDR3 is 17 residues. V lost 2 bases to trimming and J lost 0 bases, with 13 bases between them.

The chain is built from TRBV4-1 and TRBJ2-7; D perhaps matches TRBD2 (6 bases). V lost 4 bases and J 3 bases, leaving 13 bases between the germline ends. Germline CDR1 is MGHRA and CDR2 is YSYEKL. The CDR3 contains 14 residues. This CDR3 reads CASSLTGTHYEQYF. The CDR3 DNA reads TGCGCCAGCAGCCTGACCGGGACTCACTACGAGCAGTACTTC.

The genes are TRBV6-5 and TRBJ2-5; D remains unclear. The V end was cut by 0 bases, the J end by 1 base, with 9 bases between. Germline V gives CDR1 MNHEY, CDR2 SVGAGI. The CDR3 extends over 15 amino acids. CDR3 bases: TGTGCCAGCAGTTACTCGAACGGTCCCCAAGAGACCCAGTACTTC. Translation: CASSYSNGPQETQYF.

A remark on this clone: Germline is not matched at one junction end, which may reflect a read error. The chain joins TRBV12-3 or TRBV12-4 to TRBJ2-1; 11 bases are a match to TRBD2. This CDR3 comprises 13 residues. CDR3 amino acids: CASSLAGGWGQFF. In DNA form, the CDR3 reads TGTGCCAGCAGTCTAGCGGGAGGATGGGGGCAGTTCTTC.

This chain links TRBV24-1 with TRBJ2-2, with D uncertain. With 1 base removed from V and 0 bases from J, the gap between germline ends came to 8 bases. From germline, CDR1 is KGHDR and CDR2 SFDVKD. There are 16 residues in the CDR3. CDR3 sequence reads: CATSDFRQANTGELFF. The CDR3, as DNA: TGTGCCACCAGTGATTTCCGGCAGGCGAACACCGGGGAGCTGTTTTTT.

V and J are TRBV30 and TRBJ2-3; D might be TRBD2 (6 bases). V lost 4 bases, J lost 6 bases, and 11 bases lay in between. Germline CDR1 GTSNPN, CDR2 SVGIG (reference sequence). The CDR3 totals 12 residues. The CDR3 spells CAWNSGLDTQYF. CDR3 sequence (DNA): TGTGCCTGGAACAGCGGGTTGGATACGCAGTATTTT.

V gene TRBV18 combines with J gene TRBJ2-1; possible D gene TRBD2, 6 bases. The germline V gene has CDR1 KGHSH and CDR2 LQKENI. The CDR3 runs 14 residues. Deletions cut 3 bases from V and 6 bases from J, with 12 bases between. The chain's CDR3 is CASSPKTSFNEQFF. The CDR3 DNA sequence: TGTGCCAGCTCACCGAAGACTAGTTTCAATGAGCAGTTCTTC.

This clone was counted only a few times. V usage is TRBV5-1 and J usage is TRBJ1-4, with 8 bases identical to TRBD1. The CDR3 has 14 residues. J gave up 7 bases and V 4 bases, and 6 bases lay outside the gene matches. Germline V gene lookup returns CDR1 SGHRS and CDR2 YFSETQ. The CDR3: CASSLDREGEKLFF. CDR3 DNA sequence: TGCGCCAGCAGCCTGGACAGGGAGGGTGAAAAACTGTTTTTT.

The chain links TRBV7-6 to TRBJ1-2; a weak D match, TRBD1 (5 bases). Germline V gene sequence: CDR1 SGHVS, CDR2 FNYEAQ. The ends were cut back, 5 bases at V and 11 bases at J, with 21 bases in the middle. The CDR3 is 14 residues long. The CDR3 protein is CASSPRGVGNDYTF. In DNA, the CDR3 is TGTGCCAGCAGCCCTAGGGGTGTGGGGAATGATTACACCTTC.

This chain joins TRBV5-4 and TRBJ2-7, with 7 nucleotides matching TRBD2. The CDR3 runs to 15 residues. CDR1 is SGHNT, CDR2 YYREEE, per germline (reference sequence). V trimming: 4 bases; J trimming: 2 bases; junction bases outside the gene matches: 9. CDR3 sequence (DNA): TGTGCCAGCAGCCCCGGCGGCGGGAGAGCCTACGAGCAGTACTTC. This sequence encodes CASSPGGGRAYEQYF.

The chain couples TRBV24-1 to TRBJ2-5; possible D gene TRBD2, 7 bases. Per the germline V gene, CDR1 is KGHDR and CDR2 is SFDVKD. The CDR3 extends over 14 amino acids. V was trimmed by 5 bases and J by 5 bases, leaving 14 bases between them. This CDR3 reads CATSGPGGPETQYF. The DNA of the CDR3 is TGTGCCACCAGTGGGCCCGGGGGGCCGGAGACCCAGTACTTC.

The chain uses TRBV6-5 and TRBJ2-1, with D possibly TRBD1 on 6 matching bases. V was pared by 7 bases and J by 7 bases, with 20 bases between. Germline loops: CDR1 MNHEY, CDR2 SVGAGI. The CDR3 length is 15 residues. The CDR3: CASTQQGPFGNEQFF. The CDR3 nucleotides are TGTGCCAGCACCCAACAGGGTCCTTTCGGGAATGAGCAGTTCTTC.

This clone was seen a handful of times. The rearrangement joins TRBV15 to TRBJ1-4, with 7 bases lining up with TRBD1. V lost 0 bases, J lost 5 bases, and 9 bases stayed unmatched. This CDR3 is built from 17 residues. Germline V gives CDR1 LNHNV, CDR2 YYDKDF (reference sequence). The CDR3 DNA reads TGTGCCACCAGCAGAGAGACCGACAGGGCCGTCAATGAAAAACTGTTTTTT. This sequence encodes CATSRETDRAVNEKLFF.

The rearrangement uses TRBV5-1 and TRBJ2-5, with 11 bases aligning to TRBD2. This CDR3 spans 17 amino acids. Per germline, CDR1 SGHRS and CDR2 YFSETQ. After removal of 3 bases from V and 7 bases from J, the junction contained 14 bases not matched to a gene. The CDR3 loop reads CASSWAGAYLAGGTQYF. CDR3 sequence (DNA): TGCGCCAGCAGCTGGGCGGGCGCATACCTAGCGGGGGGGACCCAGTACTTC.

J is TRBJ2-1 and V is TRBV24-1; D remains unclear. Germline loops: CDR1 KGHDR, CDR2 SFDVKD. V was clipped by 0 bases and J by 2 bases, with 13 bases between them. The CDR3 length is 17 residues. The CDR3, as DNA: TGTGCCACCAGTGATTTGCGGTCTGGCGGAGCCTACAATGAGCAGTTCTTC. Encoded protein: CATSDLRSGGAYNEQFF.

The chain is built from TRBV5-1 and TRBJ2-1, with D tentatively TRBD2 (6 bases). Deletions cut 2 bases from V and 4 bases from J, with 13 bases between. The CDR3 is 15 residues long. From germline, CDR1 is SGHRS and CDR2 YFSETQ. The CDR3 DNA sequence: TGCGCCAGCAGCTTCGAGGCGGGGCTTTACAATGAGCAGTTCTTC. Protein product: CASSFEAGLYNEQFF.

This clone came up a few times. This rearrangement joins TRBV5-5 to TRBJ2-7; TRBD1 might be the D (6 bases). CDR1 and CDR2 (germline): SGHKS, YYEKEE (reference sequence). V lost 4 bases and J 0 bases, leaving 11 bases between the germline ends. The CDR3 spans 14 residues. The CDR3 protein is CASSPGQNSYEQYF. CDR3 nucleotides: TGTGCCAGCAGCCCTGGACAGAACTCCTACGAGCAGTACTTC.